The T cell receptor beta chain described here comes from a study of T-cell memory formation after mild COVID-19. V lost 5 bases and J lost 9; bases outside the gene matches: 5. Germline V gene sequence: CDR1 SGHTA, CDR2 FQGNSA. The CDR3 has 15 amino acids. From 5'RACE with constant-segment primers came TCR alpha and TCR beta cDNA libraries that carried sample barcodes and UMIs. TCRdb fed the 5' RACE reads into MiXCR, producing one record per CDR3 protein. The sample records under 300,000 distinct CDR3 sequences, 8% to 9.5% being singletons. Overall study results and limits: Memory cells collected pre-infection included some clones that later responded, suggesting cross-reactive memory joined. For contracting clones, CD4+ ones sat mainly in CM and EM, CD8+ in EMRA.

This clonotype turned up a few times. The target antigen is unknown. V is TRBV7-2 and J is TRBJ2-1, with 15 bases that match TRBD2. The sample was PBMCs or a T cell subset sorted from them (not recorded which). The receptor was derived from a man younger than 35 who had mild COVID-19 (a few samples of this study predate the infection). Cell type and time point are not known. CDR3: CASSRGLAGGVEQFF. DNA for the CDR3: TGTGCCAGCAGCCGAGGACTAGCGGGGGGGGTTGAGCAGTTCTTC.